These 30 T cell receptor beta chains were sequenced from one sample in a study of blood T cell repertoires in COVID-19. Clones were read by immunoSEQ multiplex PCR, and TCRdb kept only the in-frame ones, dropping some. The sample lists about 35,000 clones, around 85% occurring once. Sample: peripheral blood. The source is a man aged 60 to 75 with active or convalescent COVID-19.

This chain joins TRBV5-4 and TRBJ1-1; the D gene is possibly TRBD1 (5 bases). The CDR3 totals 16 residues. The V and J ends lost 6 bases and 0 bases respectively, with 18 bases between them. The V gene's germline CDR1 is SGHNT and CDR2 YYREEE (reference sequence). The chain's CDR3 is CASTQNGGVLNTEAFF. The CDR3 coding sequence is TGTGCCAGCACCCAAAACGGAGGGGTCCTGAACACTGAAGCTTTCTTT. The variable domain in full, completed from reference TRBV5-4 and TRBJ1-1, reads ETGVTQSPTHLIKTRGQQVTLRCSSQSGHNTVSWYQQALGQGPQFIFQYYREEENGRGNFPPRFSGLQFPNYSSELNVNALELDDSALYLCASTQNGGVLNTEAFFGQGTRLTVV.

The rearrangement links TRBV27 to TRBJ1-6; 10 nucleotides match TRBD1. The CDR3 runs 15 residues. Germline trimming cut 5 bases from V and 7 bases from J; bases unmatched to any gene: 5. CDR1 and CDR2 (germline): MNHEY, SMNVEV (reference sequence). The CDR3 DNA sequence: TGTGCCAGCAGTGCATGGGACAGGGGAAATTCACCCCTCCACTTT. Residues: CASSAWDRGNSPLHF.

The rearrangement joins TRBV19 to TRBJ2-1; 8 positions match TRBD1. Germline CDR1 and CDR2: LNHDA and SQIVND (reference sequence). The CDR3 spans 15 residues. Losses at the gene ends were 5 bases for V and 1 base for J; bases not matched to a gene: 4. The CDR3 protein is CASSADRGSYNEQFF. The CDR3 DNA reads as TGTGCCAGTAGTGCAGACAGGGGATCCTACAATGAGCAGTTCTTC.

The chain recombines TRBV12-3 or TRBV12-4 with TRBJ2-3; D is perhaps TRBD1 (7 bases). There are 13 residues in the CDR3. Trimming took 6 bases from V and 7 from J, leaving 14 bases between them. CDR3 sequence reads: CASRPGGGNTQYF. CDR3 sequence (DNA): TGTGCCAGCAGGCCAGGGGGAGGAAATACGCAGTATTTT.

This sequence joins TRBV5-4 and TRBJ2-1; 10 bases align to TRBD2. The CDR3 covers 15 residues. Germline V gene lookup returns CDR1 SGHNT and CDR2 YYREEE (reference sequence). V was pared by 1 base and J by 2 bases, with 0 bases of the junction left unmatched. The CDR3 nucleotides read TGTGCCAGCAGCTTGACTAGCGGGACCTACAATGAGCAGTTCTTC. As protein: CASSLTSGTYNEQFF.

This chain uses TRBV11-3 with TRBJ2-5; no clear D. There are 14 residues in the CDR3. The germline V gene encodes CDR1 SGHNT and CDR2 YENEEA. V was trimmed by 0 bases and J by 5 bases, leaving 10 bases between them. The CDR3, as DNA: TGTGCCAGCAGCTTAGAATTAAGCTCCGAGACCCAGTACTTC. Translation gives CASSLELSSETQYF.

The V gene is TRBV24-1, the J gene TRBJ2-1, with D perhaps TRBD2 (6 bases). V lost 5 bases to trimming and J lost 6 bases, with 19 bases between them. In germline, CDR1 is KGHDR, CDR2 SFDVKD. The CDR3 is 16 amino acids. The CDR3 loop is CATSGGLGLGGNEQFF. Written as DNA, the CDR3 is TGTGCCACCAGTGGAGGCCTGGGACTGGGGGGCAATGAGCAGTTCTTC.

This clone came up a few times. The genes are TRBV5-4 and TRBJ1-1; 7 bases match TRBD1. In germline, CDR1 is SGHNT, CDR2 YYREEE (reference sequence). The CDR3 has 15 residues. With V trimmed by 1 base and J by 1 base, 4 bases remained unmatched. The CDR3 nucleotides are TGTGCCAGCAGCTTGCCGGGACAGACGAACACTGAAGCTTTCTTT. It is translated as CASSLPGQTNTEAFF.

This clone was observed once. This chain joins TRBV21-1 and TRBJ2-1; TRBD1 reflects the table's D call only, with no check against the DNA. TRBV21-1 is marked as a pseudogene. CDR3 size: 16 residues. The CDR3 reads CASSPMRDRPYNEQFF. The CDR3 nucleotides read TGTGCCAGCAGCCCAATGAGGGACAGACCCTACAATGAGCAGTTCTTC.

The chain links TRBV5-1 to TRBJ1-4; 7 bases agree with TRBD1. Germline V CDR1 and CDR2: SGHRS, YFSETQ. V lost 1 base and J lost 8; bases outside the gene matches: 5. The length of the CDR3 is 14 residues. CDR3 protein: CASSLLQGQEKLFF. DNA of the CDR3: TGCGCCAGCAGCTTGCTTCAGGGACAGGAAAAACTGTTTTTT.

This clone occurred once. This same CDR3 is encoded by further DNA sequences in the sample. This rearrangement joins TRBV6-5 to TRBJ1-4, with 10 bases aligning to TRBD1. Losses at the gene ends were 7 bases for V and 0 bases for J; bases not matched to a gene: 2. The CDR3 runs to 15 residues. Germline assignment: CDR1 MNHEY and CDR2 SVGAGI. The CDR3 sequence: CASKGQGATNEKLFF. The CDR3 DNA is TGTGCCAGCAAAGGACAGGGGGCAACTAATGAAAAACTGTTTTTT.

V gene TRBV9 combines with J gene TRBJ2-3, with TRBD2 matching 8 bases. The CDR3 totals 16 residues. The germline V gene encodes CDR1 SGDLS and CDR2 YYNGEE. V was pared by 0 bases and J by 0 bases, with 3 bases of the junction left unmatched. DNA of the CDR3: TGTGCCAGCAGCGTAGGGATAGCGGGGAGCACAGATACGCAGTATTTT. This encodes CASSVGIAGSTDTQYF.

This clone was recorded a few times. V usage is TRBV5-1 and J usage is TRBJ2-1; 11 nucleotides agree with TRBD2. CDR1 and CDR2 from the germline V gene are SGHRS and YFSETQ. V gave up 2 bases and J gave up 9 bases; unmatched junction bases: 4. There are 14 residues in the CDR3. The CDR3 loop is CASSFSGGAGEQFF. The CDR3 DNA follows: TGCGCCAGCAGCTTTAGCGGGGGGGCGGGTGAGCAGTTCTTC.

The gene calls are TRBV5-6 and TRBJ1-2; D not certain. V was trimmed by 2 bases and J by 4 bases, leaving 15 bases between them. The CDR3 loop spans 15 amino acids. Germline values: CDR1 SGHDT, CDR2 YYEEEE. The CDR3 region is CASSFRIRVAYGYTF. The CDR3 region has the DNA TGTGCCAGCAGCTTCCGGATACGGGTCGCCTATGGCTACACCTTC.

This clone was detected only once. The rearrangement uses TRBV11-2 and TRBJ2-7; no firm D call. The CDR3 is 14 amino acids. V was cut by 1 base and J by 3 bases, with 10 bases left in between. The germline V gene has CDR1 SGHAT and CDR2 FQNNGV. In DNA, the CDR3 is TGTGCCAGCAGCTTAGCAGGTCATCTCTACGAGCAGTACGTC. The encoded protein is CASSLAGHLYEQYV.

The table lists this clone with a count of one. The J gene is TRBJ1-2, the V gene TRBV19; TRBD1 matches 8 bases. This CDR3 comprises 14 residues. V lost 7 bases, J lost 2 bases, and 6 bases stayed unmatched. Germline V gene data show CDR1 as LNHDA and CDR2 as SQIVND (reference sequence). Here the CDR3 DNA reads TGTGCCAGTAATTACTACAGGGGGAACTATGGCTACACCTTC. It encodes CASNYYRGNYGYTF. Variable domain in full (rest from reference TRBV19 and TRBJ1-2): DGGITQSPKYLFRKEGQNVTLSCEQNLNHDAMYWYRQDPGQGLRLIYYSQIVNDFQKGDIAEGYSVSREKKESFPLTVTSAQKNPTAFYLCASNYYRGNYGYTFGSGTRLTVV.

This chain links TRBV3-1 (or the pseudogene TRBV3-2) with TRBJ2-1, with 7 positions matching TRBD2. J lost 7 bases, V lost 3 bases, and 6 bases had no gene match. The CDR3 spans 14 residues. The germline CDR1 and CDR2 sequences are LGHDT and YNNKEL (reference sequence). The CDR3 sequence is CASSQHGGGNEQFF. CDR3 nucleotide sequence: TGTGCCAGCAGCCAGCACGGGGGAGGGAATGAGCAGTTCTTC.

This clone appeared once. The J gene is TRBJ1-5, the V gene TRBV5-1, with 7 bases identical to TRBD1. This CDR3 contains 15 residues. The V segment lost 2 bases and the J segment 4 bases; nucleotides outside the gene matches: 6. Germline values: CDR1 SGHRS, CDR2 YFSETQ. DNA of the CDR3: TGCGCCAGCAGCTTCCAGGGACAGCCTAATCAGCCCCAGCATTTT. It yields the protein CASSFQGQPNQPQHF.

This chain links TRBV2 with TRBJ2-1, with D tentatively TRBD2 (6 bases). This CDR3 has 12 amino acids. Per germline, CDR1 SNHLY and CDR2 FYNNEI. Trimming removed 6 bases at V and 10 bases at J, with 13 bases between. The CDR3 coding sequence is TGTGCCAGCAGGGGGCAGGGACTGGAGCAGTTCTTC. This translates into CASRGQGLEQFF.

This clone was recorded once. The rearrangement joins TRBV18 to TRBJ1-6; D unclear. Between the trimmed V and J ends, which lost 1 base and 0 bases, there was a span of 10 bases. The CDR3 extends over 17 amino acids. Germline CDR1 KGHSH, CDR2 LQKENI. The CDR3 sequence: CASSPRGLSSYNSPLHF. As DNA, the CDR3 is TGTGCCAGCTCACCACGCGGCCTAAGCTCCTATAATTCACCCCTCCACTTT.

The V gene is TRBV6-5, the J gene TRBJ1-5, with D hard to call. The germline CDR1 and CDR2 sequences are MNHEY and SVGAGI. This CDR3 region has 13 residues. Trimming shortened V by 7 bases and J by 3 bases, and 10 bases separated the two germline ends. The DNA for the CDR3 is TGTGCCAGCATAAGGGAGTCCAATCAGCCCCAGCATTTT. Its protein product is CASIRESNQPQHF.

The CDR3 spells CASSYSTGGNTIYF. Written as DNA, the CDR3 is TGTGCCAGCAGTTACTCGACAGGGGGAAACACCATATATTTT. The V gene is TRBV6-5, the J gene TRBJ1-3; 7 nucleotides agree with TRBD1. Per germline, CDR1 MNHEY and CDR2 SVGAGI. The V and J ends lost 0 bases and 4 bases, in that order; junction bases with no gene match: 0. This CDR3 is built from 14 residues.

The chain joins TRBV15 to TRBJ2-7; D may be TRBD2 (6 bases). This CDR3 contains 17 residues. Trimming stripped 8 bases from V and 7 bases from J, with 30 bases between. From germline, CDR1 is LNHNV and CDR2 YYDKDF (reference sequence). DNA for the CDR3: TGTGCCACCCTCGGAGGGATGACAATCCCCGGGGTTCGGGAGCAGTACGTC. This sequence encodes CATLGGMTIPGVREQYV.

This chain uses TRBV10-2 with TRBJ1-1; 7 bases fit TRBD1. CDR3 length: 14 residues. V lost 8 bases, J lost 1 base, and 7 bases stayed unmatched. Germline CDR1 reads WSHSY; CDR2 reads SAAADI. CDR3 nucleotides: TGCGCCAGCTTACCCGGGACAGCGAACACTGAAGCTTTCTTT. It specifies CASLPGTANTEAFF.

This sequence joins TRBV5-6 and TRBJ2-3; 15 bases map to TRBD2. The V segment lost 4 bases and the J segment 7 bases; nucleotides outside the gene matches: 10. CDR3 length equals 17 residues. The germline V gene has CDR1 SGHDT and CDR2 YYEEEE. Here the CDR3 reads CASSPTRTSGGAYTQYF. The CDR3 coding sequence is TGTGCCAGCAGCCCGACACGGACTAGCGGGGGGGCGTATACGCAGTATTTT.

The gene calls are TRBV5-6 and TRBJ2-7; the match to TRBD2 covers 9 bases. The CDR3 has 16 residues. Losses at the gene ends were 0 bases for V and 4 bases for J; bases not matched to a gene: 8. Germline V gene lookup returns CDR1 SGHDT and CDR2 YYEEEE. The CDR3 region is CASSLVSRGGRYEQYV. The CDR3 bases are TGTGCCAGCAGCTTGGTTTCGCGGGGGGGCCGGTACGAGCAGTACGTC.

The chain is built from TRBV4-3 and TRBJ1-2; perhaps TRBD1 as D (5 bases). V lost 1 base, J lost 4 bases, and 16 bases lay in between. Germline values: CDR1 LGHNA, CDR2 YSLEER. The CDR3 has 16 residues. The CDR3 reads CASSQGAGGSGYGYTF. DNA of the CDR3: TGCGCCAGCAGCCAAGGAGCGGGGGGGTCCGGCTATGGCTACACCTTC.

V and J are TRBV10-1 and TRBJ2-5, with D possibly matching TRBD1 (6 bases). From germline, CDR1 is WNHNN and CDR2 SYGVQD (reference sequence). The CDR3 spans 14 residues. Trimming cost V 0 bases and J 1 base, with 6 bases left between them. The CDR3 spells CASSESTGQETQYF. The CDR3 region has the DNA TGCGCCAGCAGTGAGTCGACAGGCCAAGAGACCCAGTACTTC.

The chain carries TRBV9 and TRBJ1-2; 8 positions match TRBD1. Germline trimming cut 4 bases from V and 8 bases from J; bases unmatched to any gene: 16. Per the germline V gene, CDR1 is SGDLS and CDR2 is YYNGEE. This CDR3 has 16 amino acids. CDR3 coding DNA: TGTGCCAGCAGCCTCACTCTAACCGACAGGGGAGGGGGCTACACCTTC. As protein: CASSLTLTDRGGGYTF.

The chain carries TRBV4-2 and TRBJ2-3; the match to TRBD2 covers 11 bases. Per the germline V gene, CDR1 is LGHNA and CDR2 is YNFKEQ. V shed 2 bases, J shed 6 bases, and the junction held 4 bases outside the gene matches. The CDR3 spans 15 residues. CDR3 DNA: TGTGCCAGCAGCCAATCTAGCGGGGGGATGGATACGCAGTATTTT. It encodes CASSQSSGGMDTQYF.